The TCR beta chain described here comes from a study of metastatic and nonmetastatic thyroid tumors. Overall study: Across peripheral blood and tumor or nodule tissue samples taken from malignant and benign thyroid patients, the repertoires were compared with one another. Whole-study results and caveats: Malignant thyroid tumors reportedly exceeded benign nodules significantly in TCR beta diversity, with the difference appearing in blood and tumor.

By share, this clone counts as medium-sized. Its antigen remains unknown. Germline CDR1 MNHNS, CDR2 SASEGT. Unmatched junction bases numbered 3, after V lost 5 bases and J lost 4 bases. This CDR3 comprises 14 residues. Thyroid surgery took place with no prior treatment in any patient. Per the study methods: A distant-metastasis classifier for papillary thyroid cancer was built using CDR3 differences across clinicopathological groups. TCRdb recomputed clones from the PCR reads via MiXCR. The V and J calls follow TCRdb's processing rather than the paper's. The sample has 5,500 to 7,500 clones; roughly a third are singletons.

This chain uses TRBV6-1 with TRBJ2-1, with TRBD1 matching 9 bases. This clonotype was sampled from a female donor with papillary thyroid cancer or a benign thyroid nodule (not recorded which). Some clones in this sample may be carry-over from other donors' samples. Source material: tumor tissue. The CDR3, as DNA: TGTGCCAGCAGTCGGACAGGGGTGTACAATGAGCAGTTCTTC. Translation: CASSRTGVYNEQFF.